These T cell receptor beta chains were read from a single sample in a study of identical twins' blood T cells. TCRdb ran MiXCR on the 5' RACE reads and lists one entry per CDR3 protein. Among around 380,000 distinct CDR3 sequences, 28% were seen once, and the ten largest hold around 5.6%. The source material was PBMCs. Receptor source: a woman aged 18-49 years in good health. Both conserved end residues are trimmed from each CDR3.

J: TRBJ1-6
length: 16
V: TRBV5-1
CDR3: ASSVRVMETGVVSPLH

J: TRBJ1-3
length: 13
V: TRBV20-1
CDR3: SAAGTGGLGNTIY

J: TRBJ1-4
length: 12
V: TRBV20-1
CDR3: SARSGAMDEKLF

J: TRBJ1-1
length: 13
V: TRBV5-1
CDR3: ASRAGTVLNTEAF

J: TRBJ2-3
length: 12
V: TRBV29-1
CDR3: SVPRRGRTDTQY

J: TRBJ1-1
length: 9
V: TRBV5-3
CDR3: AMRQCTEAF

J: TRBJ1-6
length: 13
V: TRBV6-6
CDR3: ASTNSETSYSPLH

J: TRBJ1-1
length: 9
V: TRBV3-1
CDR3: ASYGNTEAF

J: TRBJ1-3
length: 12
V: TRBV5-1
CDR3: ASSLGTVGNTIY

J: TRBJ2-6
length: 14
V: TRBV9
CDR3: ASSVDGRPGVNVLT

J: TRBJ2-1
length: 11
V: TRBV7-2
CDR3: ASSLVHGGEQF

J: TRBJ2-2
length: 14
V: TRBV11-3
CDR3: ASSSWTSGPTGELF

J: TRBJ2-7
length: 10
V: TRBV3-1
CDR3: ASSQDTYEQY

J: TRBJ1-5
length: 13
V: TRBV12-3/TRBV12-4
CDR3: ASSRAGRKNQPQH

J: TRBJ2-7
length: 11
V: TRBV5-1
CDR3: ASSLEPLIEQY

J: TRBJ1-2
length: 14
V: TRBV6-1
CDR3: ASSDYSRSTNYGYT

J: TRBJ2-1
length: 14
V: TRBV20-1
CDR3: SARILAGGGYDEQF

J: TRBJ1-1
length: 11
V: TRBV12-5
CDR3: ASDRQGNTEAF